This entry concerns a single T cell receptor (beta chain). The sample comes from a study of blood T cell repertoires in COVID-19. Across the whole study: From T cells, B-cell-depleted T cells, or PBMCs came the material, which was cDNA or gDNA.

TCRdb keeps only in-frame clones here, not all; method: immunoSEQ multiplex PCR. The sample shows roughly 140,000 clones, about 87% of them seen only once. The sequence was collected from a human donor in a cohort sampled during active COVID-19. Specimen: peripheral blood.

The CDR3 protein is CAIKGQGLSSGANVLTF. Here the CDR3 DNA reads TGTGCCATCAAGGGACAGGGCCTTAGCTCTGGGGCCAACGTCCTGACTTTC. The V and J genes are TRBV10-3 and TRBJ2-6, with 9 positions matching TRBD1. CDR1 is ENHRY and CDR2 is SYGVKD in the germline V gene. V lost 7 bases to trimming and J lost 0 bases; unmatched junction nucleotides: 7. The CDR3 runs 17 residues.